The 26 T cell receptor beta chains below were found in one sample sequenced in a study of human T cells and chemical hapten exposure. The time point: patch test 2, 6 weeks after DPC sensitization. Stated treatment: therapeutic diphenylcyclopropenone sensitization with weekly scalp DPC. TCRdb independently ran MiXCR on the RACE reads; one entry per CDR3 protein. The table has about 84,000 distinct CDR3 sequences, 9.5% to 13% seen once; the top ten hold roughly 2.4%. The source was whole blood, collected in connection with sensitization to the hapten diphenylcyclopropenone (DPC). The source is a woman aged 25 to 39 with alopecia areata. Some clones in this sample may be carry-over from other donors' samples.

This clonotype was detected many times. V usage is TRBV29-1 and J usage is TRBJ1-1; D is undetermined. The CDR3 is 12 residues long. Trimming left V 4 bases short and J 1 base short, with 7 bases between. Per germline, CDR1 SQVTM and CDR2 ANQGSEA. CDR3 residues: CSVVPGNTEAFF. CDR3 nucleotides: TGCAGCGTTGTCCCCGGGAACACTGAAGCTTTCTTT.

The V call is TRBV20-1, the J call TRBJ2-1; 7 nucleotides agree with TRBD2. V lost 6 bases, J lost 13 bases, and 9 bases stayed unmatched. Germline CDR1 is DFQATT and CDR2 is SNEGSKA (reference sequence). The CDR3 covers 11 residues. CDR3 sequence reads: CSAAYPGGQFF. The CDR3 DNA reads TGCAGTGCCGCCTACCCGGGAGGACAGTTCTTC.

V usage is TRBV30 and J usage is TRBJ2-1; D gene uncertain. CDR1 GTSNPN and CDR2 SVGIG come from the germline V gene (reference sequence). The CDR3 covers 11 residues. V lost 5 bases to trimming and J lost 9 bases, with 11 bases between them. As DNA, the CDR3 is TGTGCCTGGGGGGTATCCCGTGAGCAGTTCTTC. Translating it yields CAWGVSREQFF.

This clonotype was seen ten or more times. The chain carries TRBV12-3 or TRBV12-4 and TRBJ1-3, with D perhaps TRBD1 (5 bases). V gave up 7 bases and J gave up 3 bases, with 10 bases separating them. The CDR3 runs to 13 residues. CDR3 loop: CASTETDGNTIYF. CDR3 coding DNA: TGTGCCAGCACAGAGACAGATGGAAACACCATATATTTT.

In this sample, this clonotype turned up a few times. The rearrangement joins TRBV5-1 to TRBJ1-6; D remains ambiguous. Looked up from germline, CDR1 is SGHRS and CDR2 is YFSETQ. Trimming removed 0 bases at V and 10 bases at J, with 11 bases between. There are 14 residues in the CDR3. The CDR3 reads CASSLDLGGSPLHF. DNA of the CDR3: TGCGCCAGCAGCTTGGATTTGGGCGGCTCACCCCTCCACTTT.

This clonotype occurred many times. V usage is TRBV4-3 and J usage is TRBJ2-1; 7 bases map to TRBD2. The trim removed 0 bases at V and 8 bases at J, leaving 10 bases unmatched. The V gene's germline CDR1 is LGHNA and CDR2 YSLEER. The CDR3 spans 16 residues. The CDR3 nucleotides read TGCGCCAGCAGCCAAGACGGGATCCGGGGGGAGGATGAGCAGTTCTTC. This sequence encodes CASSQDGIRGEDEQFF.

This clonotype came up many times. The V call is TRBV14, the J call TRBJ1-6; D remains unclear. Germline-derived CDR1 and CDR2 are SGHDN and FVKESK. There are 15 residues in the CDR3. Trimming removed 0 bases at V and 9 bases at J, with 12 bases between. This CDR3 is CASSQDATRRSPLHF. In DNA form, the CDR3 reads TGTGCCAGCAGCCAAGACGCTACTCGCCGTTCACCCCTCCACTTT.

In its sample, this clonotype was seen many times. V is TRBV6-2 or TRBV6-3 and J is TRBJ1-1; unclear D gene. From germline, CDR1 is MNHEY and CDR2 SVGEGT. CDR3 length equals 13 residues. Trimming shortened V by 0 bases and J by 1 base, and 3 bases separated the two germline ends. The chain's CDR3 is CASSYSRNTEAFF. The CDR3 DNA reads TGTGCCAGCAGTTACTCGCGGAACACTGAAGCTTTCTTT.

The CDR3 is CASSPGTGYYGYTF. CDR3 bases: TGTGCCAGCTCACCCGGGACAGGTTATTATGGCTACACCTTC. This chain uses TRBV18 with TRBJ1-2, with 8 bases aligning to TRBD1. The V and J ends lost 3 bases and 5 bases, in that order; junction bases with no gene match: 5. Per germline, CDR1 KGHSH and CDR2 LQKENI. The CDR3 sequence is 14 residues long.

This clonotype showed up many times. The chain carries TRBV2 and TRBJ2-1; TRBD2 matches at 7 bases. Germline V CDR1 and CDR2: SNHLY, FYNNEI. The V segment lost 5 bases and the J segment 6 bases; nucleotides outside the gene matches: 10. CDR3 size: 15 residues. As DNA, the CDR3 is TGTGCCAGCAGTTTAAGCGGGATGACCAGCAATGAGCAGTTCTTC. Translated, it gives CASSLSGMTSNEQFF. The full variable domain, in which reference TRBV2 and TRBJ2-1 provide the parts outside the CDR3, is EPEVTQTPSHQVTQMGQEVILRCVPISNHLYFYWYRQILGQKVEFLVSFYNNEISEKSEIFDDQFSVERPDGSNFTLKIRSTKLEDSAMYFCASSLSGMTSNEQFFGPGTRLTVL.

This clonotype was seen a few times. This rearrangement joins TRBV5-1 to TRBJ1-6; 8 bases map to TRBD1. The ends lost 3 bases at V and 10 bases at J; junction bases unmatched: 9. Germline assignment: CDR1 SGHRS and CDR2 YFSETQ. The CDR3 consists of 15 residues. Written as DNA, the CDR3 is TGCGCCAGCAGCTGGGGACAGGACGACGGGTCACCCCTCCACTTT. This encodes CASSWGQDDGSPLHF.

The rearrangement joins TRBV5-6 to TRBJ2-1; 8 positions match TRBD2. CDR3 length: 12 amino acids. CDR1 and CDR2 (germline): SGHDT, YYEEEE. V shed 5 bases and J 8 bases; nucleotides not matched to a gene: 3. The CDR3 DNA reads TGTGCCAGCAGTCTGACTAGCGATGAGCAGTTCTTC. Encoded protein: CASSLTSDEQFF. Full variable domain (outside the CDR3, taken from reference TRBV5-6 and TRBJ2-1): DAGVTQSPTHLIKTRGQQVTLRCSPKSGHDTVSWYQQALGQGPQFIFQYYEEEERQRGNFPDRFSGHQFPNYSSELNVNALLLGDSALYLCASSLTSDEQFFGPGTRLTVL.

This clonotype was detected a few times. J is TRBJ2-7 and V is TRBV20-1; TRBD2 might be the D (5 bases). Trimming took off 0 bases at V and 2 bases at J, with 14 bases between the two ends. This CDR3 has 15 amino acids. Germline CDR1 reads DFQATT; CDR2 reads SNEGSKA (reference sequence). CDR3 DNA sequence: TGCAGTGCTAGAGATCTGGGAGAGGCGACCTACGAGCAGTACTTC. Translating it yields CSARDLGEATYEQYF.

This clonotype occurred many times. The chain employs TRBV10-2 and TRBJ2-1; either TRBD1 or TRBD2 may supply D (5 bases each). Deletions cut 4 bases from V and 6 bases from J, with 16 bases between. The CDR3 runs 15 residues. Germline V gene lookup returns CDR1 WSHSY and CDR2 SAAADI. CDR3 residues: CASSGRDDAFNEQFF. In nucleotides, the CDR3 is TGCGCCAGCAGTGGCCGGGACGATGCCTTCAATGAGCAGTTCTTC.

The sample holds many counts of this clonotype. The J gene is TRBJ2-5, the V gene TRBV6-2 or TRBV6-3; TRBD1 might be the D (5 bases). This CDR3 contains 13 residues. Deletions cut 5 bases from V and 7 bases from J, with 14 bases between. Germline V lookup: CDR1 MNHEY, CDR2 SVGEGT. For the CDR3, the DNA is TGTGCCAGCAGTGAGACAGATTTCGGGACCCAGTACTTC. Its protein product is CASSETDFGTQYF.

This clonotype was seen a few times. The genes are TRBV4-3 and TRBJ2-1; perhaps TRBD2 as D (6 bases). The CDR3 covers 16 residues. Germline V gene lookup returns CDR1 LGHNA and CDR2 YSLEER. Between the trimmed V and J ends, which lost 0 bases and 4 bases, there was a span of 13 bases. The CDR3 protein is CASSQDVGGMYNEQFF. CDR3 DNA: TGCGCCAGCAGCCAAGATGTGGGAGGAATGTACAATGAGCAGTTCTTC.

CDR3 nucleotides: TGTGCCAGCAGCTTAGCTGAGACCCAGTACTTC. It encodes CASSLAETQYF. The V and J genes are TRBV7-9 and TRBJ2-5; no clear D. This CDR3 is built from 11 residues. The germline CDR1 and CDR2 sequences are SEHNR and FQNEAQ (reference sequence). Trimming shortened V by 0 bases and J by 5 bases, and 1 base separated the two germline ends.

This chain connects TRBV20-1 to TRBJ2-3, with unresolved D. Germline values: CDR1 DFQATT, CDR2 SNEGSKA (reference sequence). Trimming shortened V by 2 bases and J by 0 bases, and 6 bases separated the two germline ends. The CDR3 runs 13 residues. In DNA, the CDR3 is TGCAGTGCTAGATTCCCTAGCACAGATACGCAGTATTTT. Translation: CSARFPSTDTQYF.

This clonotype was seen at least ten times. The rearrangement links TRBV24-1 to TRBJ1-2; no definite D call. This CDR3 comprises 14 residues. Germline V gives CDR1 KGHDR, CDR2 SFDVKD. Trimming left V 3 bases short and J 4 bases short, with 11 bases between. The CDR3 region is CATSDRTSVYGYTF. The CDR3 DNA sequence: TGTGCCACCAGTGATAGGACGTCGGTCTATGGCTACACCTTC.

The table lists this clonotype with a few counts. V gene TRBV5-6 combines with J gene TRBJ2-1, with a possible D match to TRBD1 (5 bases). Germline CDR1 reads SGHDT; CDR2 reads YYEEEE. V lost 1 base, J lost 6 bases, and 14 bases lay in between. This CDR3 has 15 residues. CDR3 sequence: CASSLRQQVLNEQFF. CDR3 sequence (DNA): TGTGCCAGCAGCTTGAGACAGCAGGTACTCAATGAGCAGTTCTTC.

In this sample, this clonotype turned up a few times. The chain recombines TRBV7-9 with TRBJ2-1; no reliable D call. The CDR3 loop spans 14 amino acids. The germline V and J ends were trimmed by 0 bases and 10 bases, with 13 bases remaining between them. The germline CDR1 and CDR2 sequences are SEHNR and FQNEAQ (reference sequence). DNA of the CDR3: TGTGCCAGCAGCTTAGCCCTAAATATCGGGGAGCAGTTCTTC. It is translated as CASSLALNIGEQFF. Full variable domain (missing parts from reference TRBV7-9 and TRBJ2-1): DTGVSQNPRHKITKRGQNVTFRCDPISEHNRLYWYRQTLGQGPEFLTYFQNEAQLEKSRLLSDRFSAERPKGSFSTLEIQRTEQGDSAMYLCASSLALNIGEQFFGPGTRLTVL.

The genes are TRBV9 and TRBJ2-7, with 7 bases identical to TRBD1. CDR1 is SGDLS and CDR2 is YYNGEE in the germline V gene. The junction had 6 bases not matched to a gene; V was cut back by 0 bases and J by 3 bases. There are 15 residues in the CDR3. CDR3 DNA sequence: TGTGCCAGCAGCGTAGGAAGCACAGGGGTCTACGAGCAGTACTTC. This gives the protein CASSVGSTGVYEQYF.

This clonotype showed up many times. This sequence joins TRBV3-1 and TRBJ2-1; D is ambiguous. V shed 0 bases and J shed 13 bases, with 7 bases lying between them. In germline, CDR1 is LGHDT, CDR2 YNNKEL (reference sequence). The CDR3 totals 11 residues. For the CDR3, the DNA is TGTGCCAGCAGCCAAGATTTGAAACAGTTCTTC. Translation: CASSQDLKQFF.

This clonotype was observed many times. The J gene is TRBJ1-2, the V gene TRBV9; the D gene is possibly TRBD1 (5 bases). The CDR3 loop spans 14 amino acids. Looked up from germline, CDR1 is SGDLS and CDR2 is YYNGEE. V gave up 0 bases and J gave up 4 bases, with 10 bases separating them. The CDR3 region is CASSVAEGTYGYTF. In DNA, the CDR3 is TGTGCCAGCAGCGTAGCTGAGGGGACCTATGGCTACACCTTC.

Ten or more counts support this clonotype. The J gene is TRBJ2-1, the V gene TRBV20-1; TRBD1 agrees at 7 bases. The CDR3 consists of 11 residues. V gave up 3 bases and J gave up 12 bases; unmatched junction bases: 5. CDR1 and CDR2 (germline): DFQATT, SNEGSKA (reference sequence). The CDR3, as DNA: TGCAGTGCTAGGAGGGGGCTTTGGCAGTTCTTC. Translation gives CSARRGLWQFF.

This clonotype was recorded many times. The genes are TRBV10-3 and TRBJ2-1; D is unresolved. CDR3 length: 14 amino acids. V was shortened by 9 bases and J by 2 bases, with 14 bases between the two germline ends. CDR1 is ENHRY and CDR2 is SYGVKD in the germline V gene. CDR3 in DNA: TGTGCCATACGGACCTCTGCCCCCTACAATGAGCAGTTCTTC. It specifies CAIRTSAPYNEQFF.